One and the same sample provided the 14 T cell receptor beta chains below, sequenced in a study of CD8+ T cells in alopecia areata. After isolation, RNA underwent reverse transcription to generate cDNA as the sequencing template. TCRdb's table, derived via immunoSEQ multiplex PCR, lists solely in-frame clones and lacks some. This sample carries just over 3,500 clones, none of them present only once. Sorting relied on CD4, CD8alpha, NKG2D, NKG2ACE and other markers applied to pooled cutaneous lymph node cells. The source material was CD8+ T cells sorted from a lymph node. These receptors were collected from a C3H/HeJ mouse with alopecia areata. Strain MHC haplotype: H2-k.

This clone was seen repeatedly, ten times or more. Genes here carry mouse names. The CDR3 bases that were read are TGTGCCAGCAGTATAGGAGAAGGACAATAT. It codes for CASSIGEGQY. The whole CDR3 is CASSIGEGQYEQYF. This rearrangement joins TRBV19 to TRBJ2-7, with D possibly being TRBD1 (5 bases). The read is 4 residues too short to cover the CDR3 end, so that end is filled in from the germline J gene. The CDR3 runs to 14 residues. The V gene's germline CDR1 is FNHDT and CDR2 SITEND (reference sequence).

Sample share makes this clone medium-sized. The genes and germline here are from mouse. CDR3 bases read: TGCACCTGCAGTGCAGAGGCTGGGATAAACACCGGG. Its translation is CTCSAEAGINTG. The entire CDR3 sequence reads CTCSAEAGINTGQLYF. This rearrangement joins TRBV1 to TRBJ2-2; D is possibly TRBD2 (5 bases). Read coverage stops 4 residues before the CDR3 terminus; the germline J gene supplies the remainder. CDR1 is NSQYPW and CDR2 is LRSPGD in the germline V gene (reference sequence). Trimming removed 0 bases from V and 1 base from J, with 9 bases in between. This CDR3 is built from 16 residues.

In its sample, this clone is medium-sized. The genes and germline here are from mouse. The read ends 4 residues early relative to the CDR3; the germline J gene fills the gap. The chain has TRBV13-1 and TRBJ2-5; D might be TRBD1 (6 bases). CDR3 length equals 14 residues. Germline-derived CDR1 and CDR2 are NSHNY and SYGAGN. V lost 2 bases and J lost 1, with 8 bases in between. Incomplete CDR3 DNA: TGTGCCAGCAGTGACACAGGGTACCAAGAC. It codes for CASSDTGYQD. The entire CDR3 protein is CASSDTGYQDTQYF.

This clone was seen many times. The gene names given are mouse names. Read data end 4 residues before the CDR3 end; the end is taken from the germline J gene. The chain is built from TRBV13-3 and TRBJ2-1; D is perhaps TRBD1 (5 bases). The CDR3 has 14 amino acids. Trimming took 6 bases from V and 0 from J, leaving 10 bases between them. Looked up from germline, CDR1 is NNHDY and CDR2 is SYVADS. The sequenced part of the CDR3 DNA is TGTGCCAGCACCCTCAGGGTTAACTATGCT. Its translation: CASTLRVNYA. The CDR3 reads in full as CASTLRVNYAEQFF.

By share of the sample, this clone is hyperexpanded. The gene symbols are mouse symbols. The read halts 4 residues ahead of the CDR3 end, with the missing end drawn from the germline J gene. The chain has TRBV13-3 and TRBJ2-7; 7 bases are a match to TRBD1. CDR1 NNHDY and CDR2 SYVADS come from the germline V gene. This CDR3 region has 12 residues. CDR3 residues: CASSGRGYEQYF. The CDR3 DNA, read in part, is TGTGCCAGCAGTGGCAGGGGGTAT.

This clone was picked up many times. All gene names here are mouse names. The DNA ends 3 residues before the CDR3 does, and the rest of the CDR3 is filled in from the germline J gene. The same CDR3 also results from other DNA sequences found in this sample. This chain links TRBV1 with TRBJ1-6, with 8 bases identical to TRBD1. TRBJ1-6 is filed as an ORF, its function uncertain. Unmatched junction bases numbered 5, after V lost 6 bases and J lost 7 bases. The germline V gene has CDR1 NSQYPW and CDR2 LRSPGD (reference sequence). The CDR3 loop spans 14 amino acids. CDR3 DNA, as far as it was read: TGCACCTGCAGCGGACAGGGTGAGAATTCGCCC. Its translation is CTCSGQGENSP. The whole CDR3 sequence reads CTCSGQGENSPLYF.

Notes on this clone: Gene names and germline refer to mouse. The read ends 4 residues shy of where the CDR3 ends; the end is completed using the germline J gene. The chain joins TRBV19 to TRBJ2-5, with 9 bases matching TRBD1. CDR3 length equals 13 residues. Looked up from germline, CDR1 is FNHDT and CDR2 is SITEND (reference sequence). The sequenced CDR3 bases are TGTGCCAGCAGCGGGGACAGGGCAGAC. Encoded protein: CASSGDRAD. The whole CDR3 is CASSGDRADTQYF.

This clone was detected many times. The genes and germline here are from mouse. The part of the CDR3 DNA that was read is TGTGCCAGCAGTCCGGGACAAAACACA. It encodes CASSPGQNT. The full CDR3 sequence reads CASSPGQNTEVFF. The chain joins TRBV13-1 to TRBJ1-1; D perhaps matches TRBD1 (6 bases). Read data end 4 residues before the CDR3 end; the end is taken from the germline J gene. The CDR3 length is 13 residues. Trimming pared 4 bases from V and 1 base from J, leaving 8 bases between. In germline, CDR1 is NSHNY, CDR2 SYGAGN.

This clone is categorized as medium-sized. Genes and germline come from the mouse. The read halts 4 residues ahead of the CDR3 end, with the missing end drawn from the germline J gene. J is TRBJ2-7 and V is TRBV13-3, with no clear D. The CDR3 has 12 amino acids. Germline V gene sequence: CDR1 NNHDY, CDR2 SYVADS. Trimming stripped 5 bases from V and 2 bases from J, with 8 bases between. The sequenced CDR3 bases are TGTGCCAGCAGCCACATTACCTAT. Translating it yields CASSHITY. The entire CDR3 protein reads CASSHITYEQYF.

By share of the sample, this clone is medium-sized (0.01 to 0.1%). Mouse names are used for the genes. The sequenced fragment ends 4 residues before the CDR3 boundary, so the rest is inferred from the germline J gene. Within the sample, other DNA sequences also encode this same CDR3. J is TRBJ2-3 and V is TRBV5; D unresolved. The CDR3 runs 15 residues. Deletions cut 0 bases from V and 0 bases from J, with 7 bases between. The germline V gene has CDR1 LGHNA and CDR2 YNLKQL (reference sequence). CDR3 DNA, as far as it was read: TGTGCCAGCAGCCAAGATCTGGTTAGTGCAGAA. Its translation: CASSQDLVSAE. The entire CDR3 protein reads CASSQDLVSAETLYF.

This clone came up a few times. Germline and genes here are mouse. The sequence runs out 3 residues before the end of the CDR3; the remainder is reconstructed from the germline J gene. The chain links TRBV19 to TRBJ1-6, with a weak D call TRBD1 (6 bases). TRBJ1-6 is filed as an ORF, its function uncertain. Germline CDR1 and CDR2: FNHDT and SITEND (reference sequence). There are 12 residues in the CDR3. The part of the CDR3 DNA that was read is TGTGCCAGCAGTTATACTGGGGGGCGC. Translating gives CASSYTGGR. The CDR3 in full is CASSYTGGRLYF.

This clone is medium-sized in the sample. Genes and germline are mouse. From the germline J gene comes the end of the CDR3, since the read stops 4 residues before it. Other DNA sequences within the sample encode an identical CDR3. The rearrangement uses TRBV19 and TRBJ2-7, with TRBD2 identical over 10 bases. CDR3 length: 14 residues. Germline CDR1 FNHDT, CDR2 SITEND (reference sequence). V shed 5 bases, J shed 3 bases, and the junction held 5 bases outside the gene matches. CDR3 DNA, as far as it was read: TGTGCCAGCAGCCCCGGACTGGGGGACTAT. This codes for CASSPGLGDY. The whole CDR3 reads CASSPGLGDYEQYF.

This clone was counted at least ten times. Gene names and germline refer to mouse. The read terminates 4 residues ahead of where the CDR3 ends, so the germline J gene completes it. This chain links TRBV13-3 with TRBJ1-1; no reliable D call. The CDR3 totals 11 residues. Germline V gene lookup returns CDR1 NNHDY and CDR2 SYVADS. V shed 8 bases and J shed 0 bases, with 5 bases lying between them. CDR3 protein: CASTSNTEVFF. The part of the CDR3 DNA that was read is TGTGCCAGTACATCAAACACA.

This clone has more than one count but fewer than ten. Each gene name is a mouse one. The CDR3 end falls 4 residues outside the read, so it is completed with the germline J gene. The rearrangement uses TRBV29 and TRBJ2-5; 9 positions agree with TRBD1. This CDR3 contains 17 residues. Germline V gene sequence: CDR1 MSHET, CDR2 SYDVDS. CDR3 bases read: TGTGCTAGCAGTTTAGGGTTGGAGGGGACAGGGACGGAC. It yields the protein CASSLGLEGTGTD. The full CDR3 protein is CASSLGLEGTGTDTQYF.